This T cell receptor beta chain is drawn from a study of radiation and T cells in renal cell carcinoma. At the level of the study: Nephrectomy followed 15 Gy stereotactic body radiation by 4 weeks. Study findings and constraints: Pretreatment tumor biopsies were lacking, so baseline clonotypes are unknown.

Using immunoSEQ multiplex PCR, the repertoire was profiled, and TCRdb retains in-frame clones only, with some absent. Counted here are 150,000 or so clones, 87% occurring once; the ten biggest clones make up 10% to 15%. The germline gives CDR1 DFQATT, CDR2 SNEGSKA (reference sequence). V dropped 1 base and J dropped 12 bases, with 9 bases sitting between them. CDR3 length equals 11 residues. Time point of the sample: blood 2 weeks post-SBRT. Noted treatment: 15 Gy SBRT to primary tumor, nephrectomy 4 weeks later. The patient's renal cell carcinoma had clear cell pathology. This clone was seen a handful of times. Its antigen remains unknown.

This sequence joins TRBV20-1 and TRBJ1-4; D possibly corresponds to TRBD1 (6 bases). This material consisted of blood, taken from a patient whose treatment included radiotherapy and nephrectomy. This clonotype was obtained from a woman aged 50 to 65 with renal cell carcinoma. The CDR3 sequence: CSARVSGELFF. The DNA of the CDR3 is TGCAGTGCTAGAGTATCAGGGGAACTGTTTTTT.